This section outlines one TCR beta chain sequence together with its context. Its antigen is not yet known. Per-base quality was not reported, and no clone a single base away is much larger than it. Libraries were constructed by the immunoSEQ multiplex PCR assay. A mixture of 60 forward primers for TCR Vbeta segments and 13 reverse primers for TCR Jbeta segments was used in the multiplex PCR. A multiplex PCR assay on genomic DNA amplified the CDR3 region of rearranged TCR beta genes. On the Illumina HiSeq System, the amplified TCR beta libraries were sequenced as 87-base-pair reads. The authors processed their data as follows. A later analysis tallied about 77 million unique TCR beta chains across the 700 or so repertoires, and about 12 million of those chains were shared by two or more donors. Raw reads were error-corrected and collapsed into unique sequences with a nearest-neighbor algorithm that merged closely related sequences to remove PCR and sequencing errors. CDR3 sequences were aligned to IMGT reference sequences to assign V, D and J gene segments. For a sequence to be retained, at least a six-nucleotide match to both a V gene segment and a J gene segment was required. Rearrangements were classified as productive when the CDR3 lacked stop codons and remained in frame with V and J, and all other rearrangements were classified as non-productive. CDR3 was defined according to IMGT convention as the region running from the second conserved V-encoded cysteine to the conserved J-encoded phenylalanine. The earlier analysis of some 600 of the donors excluded sequences that lacked an unambiguous match to a single V gene segment. In an earlier analysis of approximately 500 of the donors, a V segment was called functional when productive rearrangements were above 56.7%, and segregating when the standard deviation between donors exceeded 5%. A statistical classification framework was developed to diagnose cytomegalovirus status using the catalog of TCR beta chain sequences. V and J gene assignment, in a later analysis, came from comparing TCR nucleotide sequences with IMGT/GENE-DB human TR gene sequences. In a later analysis, CDR3 sequences and most-parsimonious VDJ recombination scenarios were assigned using the TCRdist pipeline. In a later analysis, each TCR beta chain was defined by its CDR3 amino acid sequence together with its V-gene family, and reads without a unique V-gene family were excluded. In a later analysis, around 600 highly shared, low-generation-probability nucleotide sequences were removed to address suspected cross-contamination and a sequencing artifact. In a later analysis, a clonal expansion index for each public chain was calculated from normalized within-repertoire ranks of inferred template counts. In a later analysis, generation probabilities were computed with a VDJ recombination model fitted to out-of-frame rearrangements, and the resulting probabilities were checked against IGoR. A later analysis scored TCR-TCR, TCR-HLA and TCR-CMV co-occurrence with hypergeometric tests, applying a repertoire-size bias correction to TCR pairs. A later analysis estimated false discovery rates by permuting HLA or CMV assignments 20 times. In a later analysis, co-occurring TCRs were grouped using DBSCAN, and TCRdist sequence similarity was added for clustering within HLA-allele-positive subsets. Repertoires with fewer than 30,000 or more than 120,000 public chains were left out of co-occurrence clustering, as were several repertoires with anomalous nucleotide sharing. As stored in TCRdb, this immuneACCESS dataset retains in-frame rearrangements with V and J assigned. A fraction of the clones does not appear; measured against another copy, unresolved V genes explain less than half of the discrepancy, and the remainder lacks a known reason. That table furnishes V, J and clone size, whereas the DNA furnished D and trimming. Here the sample has around 190,000 clones; 70% to 90% occur a single time. The top ten clonotypes cover approximately 1.5% of the sample.

In total, roughly 670 healthy bone marrow donors made up the cohort. Cohort members were all nominally healthy when sampled, although unrecorded immune exposures were likely present. The donor was CMV seronegative and belonged to the group of 350 to 400 seronegative cohort members. A peripheral blood sample was collected from each donor, and TCR beta sequencing was performed on peripheral blood mononuclear cells. Genomic DNA extraction from the blood cell samples was performed with the Qiagen DNeasy Blood Extraction Kit. For this chain, trimming is 5 bases at the V end and 1 base at the J end, and the number of junction bases without a gene match is 4. In the germline V gene (reference sequence), CDR1 corresponds to SEHNR and CDR2 to FQNEAQ. Counted from cysteine to phenylalanine, this CDR3 has 15 amino acids. Just CDR3 DNA is preserved here, 45 bases in frame from base 1. These data come from a study of cytomegalovirus exposure and HLA in healthy donors (dated by TCRdb to 2017 to 2019). Background for the entire study: In an earlier analysis of 587 of the donors, about 270 Gb of sequence data and 117 million unique TCR beta sequences from roughly 180 million T cells were reported. Approximately 310 gigabases of sequencing data and around 80 million unique TCR sequences made up an early release that covered several hundred HLA-typed donors. The genetic ancestry cluster associated with self-reported Caucasian donors included about 84% of the approximately 410 genotyped donors. The study was designed to test whether signatures of past pathogen exposure could be identified by cataloging public T cell receptors. The T cell repertoires of several hundred subjects were profiled by immunosequencing and related to cytomegalovirus serostatus. Along with the approximately 670-subject first cohort, a separate validation cohort of over a hundred different subjects was used. High-throughput TCR immunosequencing, statistical association of individual TCRs with disease status, and machine learning were combined to predict cytomegalovirus infection status. To study patterns of TCR occurrence, a later analysis re-analyzed previously published TCR beta repertoires from 666 donors and added high-resolution HLA genotyping. The later analysis used no new phenotypic data to find candidate immune exposures, relying instead on TCR beta sequences and their occurrence across donors. An earlier analysis of 500 to 750 of the donors applied high-throughput TCR beta sequencing to assess whether each TCR beta V gene segment acted as functional or pseudogenic. Donor age, sex, ethnicity and CMV serostatus were collected together with the repertoire data. Genome-wide SNP genotypes for about 55% of the 666 donors were used in a later genetic analysis, which treated that subset as a discovery cohort. All discovery cohort repertoires had been generated on a single sequencing platform. Class I and class II HLA loci were covered by the typing at four-digit resolution. The number of typed donors differed by locus: about 620-630 for A, B, C, DRB1 and DQB1; some 540 for DQA1; approximately 610 for DPA1; and roughly 490 for DPB1. Roughly five DR-DQ haplotypes were treated as single units for association and clustering because of strong linkage in the cohort. Among around 400 genotyped donors of the cohort, an average of approximately 240,000 unique TCR beta nucleotide sequences was sequenced per donor, of which roughly 17% were non-productive.

Overall study results and their limits: In a later analysis, most CMV-associated TCR beta chains were found to appear HLA-restricted, with HLA associations seemingly driven largely by CMV exposure. Some IMGT-functional V segments, including TRBV6-2 and TRBV6-3, could not be told apart with the 87-base-pair reads, so those segments were excluded. In both the original and validation cohorts, the classifier was reported to diagnose cytomegalovirus status with high specificity and sensitivity. Assigning TCR associations to individual alleles was difficult when HLA alleles, especially DR and DQ, strongly co-occurred. Because some donors lacked HLA typing at each locus, the association tests relied only on the typed subset. Broadly in line with IMGT annotations, most TCR beta V segments showed up in productive rearrangements about 87% or about 30% of the time in an earlier analysis of a few hundred of the donors. Correlated functional status among segregating V segments might be attributable to linkage disequilibrium, but an unknown experimental factor could not be ruled out. This cohort had only TCR beta chains sequenced, and the lack of alpha or paired-chain data limited which features could be detected. It was suggested by the authors that the approach could potentially be generalized to other disease states and immunological phenotypes. Most TCR sequences were observed very rarely across donors, whereas some public TCRs were present in many individuals. In a later analysis, HLA-associated TCR beta chains showed more clonal expansion and lower generation probabilities than non-associated chains that were equally common. In a later genetic analysis, fewer N-insertions in productive TCRs were reported among donors in an Asian-associated ancestry cluster than the roughly 700-donor mean. A further reported finding was that TCR beta sequences accurately predicted the HLA-A and HLA-B alleles for most subjects in the first cohort. According to a later analysis, parvovirus B19, influenza, CMV and Epstein-Barr virus appeared linked to several top co-occurrence clusters. The study listed approximately 150 TCR beta chains as associated with cytomegalovirus. A later genetic analysis associated a missense DCLRE1C variant with V-gene and J-gene trimming of TCR beta chains, and an independent cohort replicated the association. According to a later analysis, TCR association rates differed among HLA loci, with DRB1 alleles showing the most associated TCRs and HLA-C alleles showing the fewest. The sequencing pipeline was judged likely to have produced a cluster of highly shared sequence variants as a technical artifact. The only immune exposure information available for the cohort was CMV serostatus. In vitro tests confirmed that a few of the cytomegalovirus-associated TCR beta chains recognize cytomegalovirus antigens. Seventeen rarely observed V segments, including chromosome 9 orphons, were excluded from the earlier analysis of almost 600 of the donors because counts were too low. In a later analysis, around 17,000 TCR beta sequences were associated with specific HLA alleles at a false discovery rate of 0.05. Presence/absence analyses assumed roughly uniform sequencing depth across donors, an assumption that may not hold.

The sequencing input was PBMCs. Here the chain combines TRBV7-9 and TRBJ2-3, with 9 bases in between that match TRBD1. The sequence derives from a young woman in good health and CMV-seronegative. The DNA is TGTGCCAGCAGCCCCGGGGACAGGGGCACAGATACGCAGTATTTT. It translates as CASSPGDRGTDTQYF.